Following are 9 T cell receptor beta chains from one sample sequenced in a study of blood T cell repertoires in COVID-19. This table comes from immunoSEQ multiplex PCR, and its TCRdb copy is limited to in-frame clones, with some not included. This sample has fewer than 250,000 clones, with around four fifths found just once. The material sequenced was peripheral blood. These receptors were taken from a woman aged 50 to 60 with acute or convalescent COVID-19.

This sequence joins TRBV10-2 and TRBJ2-2; possibly TRBD1 for D (5 bases). The CDR3 extends over 14 amino acids. CDR1 is WSHSY, CDR2 SAAADI, per germline. Trimming left V 6 bases short and J 0 bases short, with 8 bases between. CDR3 loop: CASRRQSNTGELFF. The CDR3 nucleotides read TGCGCCAGCAGGAGACAGTCGAACACCGGGGAGCTGTTTTTT.

A single count supports this clone. The V and J genes are TRBV21-1 and TRBJ1-1; TRBD1 is the table's D call and was not checked against the DNA. TRBV21-1 is marked as a pseudogene. The CDR3 is 17 amino acids. The CDR3 loop is CASSKVVYGTGDTEAFF. DNA for the CDR3: TGTGCCAGCAGCAAAGTGGTGTACGGGACAGGGGACACTGAAGCTTTCTTT.

V and J are TRBV27 and TRBJ1-5, with 9 bases fitting TRBD1. CDR3 length equals 16 residues. Per the germline V gene, CDR1 is MNHEY and CDR2 is SMNVEV (reference sequence). With V trimmed by 5 bases and J by 11 bases, 16 bases remained unmatched. CDR3 DNA: TGTGCCAGCAGTCCGGGACAGGGCGCCTACAATTCAGCCCAGCATTTT. This sequence encodes CASSPGQGAYNSAQHF.

The J gene is TRBJ2-2, the V gene TRBV5-6; 7 bases are a match to TRBD1. The J segment lost 5 bases and the V segment lost 5 bases, leaving 3 bases of the junction unmatched. Germline CDR1 is SGHDT and CDR2 is YYEEEE. The CDR3 has 13 amino acids. For the CDR3, the DNA is TGTGCCAGCAGTCGACAGGGAACCGGGGAGCTGTTTTTT. Protein product: CASSRQGTGELFF.

The CDR3 sequence is CASGTARGSLHF. The CDR3 DNA follows: TGTGCCAGCGGGACAGCAAGGGGGTCCCTCCACTTT. The chain carries TRBV28 and TRBJ1-6, with 7 bases fitting TRBD1. The CDR3 covers 12 residues. The germline CDR1 and CDR2 sequences are MDHEN and SYDVKM. V trimming: 8 bases; J trimming: 14 bases; junction bases outside the gene matches: 9.

CDR3 loop: CASSFAGGPNQPQHF. The CDR3 DNA reads as TGTGCCAGCAGCTTCGCAGGGGGCCCCAATCAGCCCCAGCATTTT. This chain links TRBV13 with TRBJ1-5, with 8 bases lining up with TRBD1. The CDR3 is made up of 15 amino acids. Looked up from germline, CDR1 is PRHDT and CDR2 is FYEKMQ (reference sequence). V was pared by 3 bases and J by 3 bases, with 4 bases of the junction left unmatched.

This chain connects TRBV24-1 to TRBJ2-1; possibly TRBD1 for D (5 bases). The CDR3 is 13 amino acids. Trimming removed 7 bases at V and 6 bases at J, with 12 bases between. Germline V gene lookup returns CDR1 KGHDR and CDR2 SFDVKD. The CDR3 region is CATRPGHTNEQFF. CDR3 sequence (DNA): TGTGCCACCAGGCCCGGACACACCAATGAGCAGTTCTTC.

This clone was seen a single time. The chain carries TRBV18 and TRBJ1-2, with 11 positions matching TRBD1. CDR3 length: 14 amino acids. Germline V gene data show CDR1 as KGHSH and CDR2 as LQKENI. With 4 bases clipped from V and 8 bases from J, the junction kept 6 bases outside the gene matches. The CDR3 DNA sequence: TGTGCCAGCTCACAGGGACAGGGGGAGCAAGGCTACACCTTC. Translated: CASSQGQGEQGYTF.

This chain connects TRBV24-1 to TRBJ2-5, with D possibly TRBD1 on 7 matching bases. V lost 2 bases to trimming and J lost 2 bases, with 14 bases between them. The CDR3 is 16 residues long. Per the germline V gene, CDR1 is KGHDR and CDR2 is SFDVKD. CDR3 nucleotide sequence: TGTGCCACCAGTGATTATGGCAGGGGGGATCAAGAGACCCAGTACTTC. Its protein product is CATSDYGRGDQETQYF.